The 24 T cell receptor beta chains below all came from one sample that was sequenced in a study of shared clonotypes between healthy human individuals. The repertoire was sequenced with immunoSEQ multiplex PCR; TCRdb's copy has only in-frame clones and lacks some. Here the sample spans some 690,000 clones, roughly 87% being singletons. The sample was memory CD8+ T cells from PBMCs. Specified subset: CD45RO+ cells pooled with CCR7-negative TemRA cells. All receptors come from a young man in good health. Some clones in this sample may be carry-over from other donors' samples.

This clone appeared many times. This chain links TRBV6-5 with TRBJ1-2; 7 bases align to TRBD1. Trimming removed 2 bases from V and 6 bases from J; junction bases left unmatched: 3. This CDR3 is 13 amino acids long. Germline values: CDR1 MNHEY, CDR2 SVGAGI. Here the CDR3 reads CASSYAGGNGYTF. The DNA of the CDR3 is TGTGCCAGCAGTTACGCAGGGGGAAATGGCTACACCTTC.

The J gene is TRBJ2-7, the V gene TRBV7-9; D unclear. Germline V gives CDR1 SEHNR, CDR2 FQNEAQ (reference sequence). Trimming took off 4 bases at V and 2 bases at J, with 12 bases between the two ends. The CDR3 extends over 14 amino acids. CDR3 sequence: CASSSDPAAYEQYF. In nucleotides, the CDR3 is TGTGCCAGCAGCTCCGACCCCGCCGCCTACGAGCAGTACTTC.

The chain couples TRBV10-3 to TRBJ2-7; possible D gene TRBD2, 5 bases. This CDR3 has 16 amino acids. Germline V gene sequence: CDR1 ENHRY, CDR2 SYGVKD. V shed 2 bases and J shed 2 bases, with 16 bases lying between them. In DNA, the CDR3 is TGTGCCATCAGTGAGCCCCAGACTACGAACCCCTACGAGCAGTACTTC. This codes for CAISEPQTTNPYEQYF.

The J gene is TRBJ2-5, the V gene TRBV5-8; D not certain. The V and J ends lost 0 bases and 4 bases respectively, with 10 bases between them. There are 14 residues in the CDR3. The germline gives CDR1 SGHTS, CDR2 YDEGEE. The CDR3 nucleotides read TGTGCCAGCAGCTTGGGGTATTTTCGAGAGACCCAGTACTTC. Protein sequence: CASSLGYFRETQYF.

The rearrangement links TRBV15 to TRBJ2-2, with 11 bases lining up with TRBD2. The CDR3 is 17 amino acids. With V trimmed by 0 bases and J by 6 bases, 6 bases remained unmatched. The germline CDR1 and CDR2 sequences are LNHNV and YYDKDF (reference sequence). The CDR3 here is CATSRDSTSGSSGELFF. The CDR3 nucleotides read TGTGCCACCAGCAGAGATAGCACTAGCGGGAGTTCCGGGGAGCTGTTTTTT.

This clone was seen just once. The chain has TRBV11-2 and TRBJ1-1; D gene unclear. Germline loops: CDR1 SGHAT, CDR2 FQNNGV. There are 15 residues in the CDR3. With 2 bases removed from V and 1 base from J, the gap between germline ends came to 11 bases. CDR3 nucleotide sequence: TGTGCCAGCAGCTTATATATTTTCGAGAACACTGAAGCTTTCTTT. It codes for CASSLYIFENTEAFF.

V usage is TRBV27 and J usage is TRBJ2-3, with D possibly being TRBD1 (7 bases). V lost 0 bases and J lost 4, with 11 bases in between. The CDR3 loop spans 15 amino acids. Germline V gives CDR1 MNHEY, CDR2 SMNVEV (reference sequence). The CDR3 DNA is TGTGCCAGCAGTTTATCGATCAGGGGGGCAGATACGCAGTATTTT. Its translation: CASSLSIRGADTQYF.

Worth noting for this clone: Being one base from a much bigger clone, this may be a read error. The V call is TRBV2, the J call TRBJ2-3, with 10 bases aligning to TRBD2. J was trimmed by 1 base and V by 6 bases; bases with no gene match: 4. Looked up from germline, CDR1 is SNHLY and CDR2 is FYNNEI. The length of the CDR3 is 15 residues. CDR3 bases: TGTGCCAGCAGCCCCGGGACTAGCGGCACAGATACGCAGTATTTT. Protein product: CASSPGTSGTDTQYF.

The J gene is TRBJ2-2, the V gene TRBV4-1, with 10 bases lining up with TRBD2. Germline V CDR1 and CDR2: MGHRA, YSYEKL. This CDR3 has 16 amino acids. The J segment lost 4 bases and the V segment lost 3 bases, leaving 5 bases of the junction unmatched. The chain's CDR3 is CASSQARTSGTGELFF. The CDR3 coding sequence is TGCGCCAGCAGCCAGGCAAGGACTAGCGGCACCGGGGAGCTGTTTTTT.

The chain is built from TRBV29-1 and TRBJ1-2; no clear D. This CDR3 is built from 11 residues. Germline assignment: CDR1 SQVTM and CDR2 ANQGSEA. V lost 0 bases to trimming and J lost 8 bases, with 7 bases between them. CDR3 nucleotides: TGCAGCGTTGAAGATGGTGGGGGCTACACCTTC. This translates into CSVEDGGGYTF.

The chain employs TRBV15 and TRBJ1-5, with a weak D call TRBD1 (6 bases). Germline CDR1 and CDR2: LNHNV and YYDKDF (reference sequence). V shed 1 base and J shed 7 bases, with 11 bases lying between them. The CDR3 totals 14 residues. As DNA, the CDR3 is TGTGCCACCAGCAGAGGGAGGGGGGACCAGCCCCAGCATTTT. It is translated as CATSRGRGDQPQHF.

This sequence joins TRBV9 and TRBJ2-2; possible D gene TRBD1, 5 bases. With 6 bases removed from V and 8 bases from J, the gap between germline ends came to 17 bases. Germline CDR1 and CDR2: SGDLS and YYNGEE. The CDR3 has 14 residues. The CDR3 reads CASTNRQSYGELFF. For the CDR3, the DNA is TGTGCCAGCACCAATAGACAGTCCTATGGGGAGCTGTTTTTT. Filled out from reference TRBV9 and TRBJ2-2, the complete variable domain reads DSGVTQTPKHLITATGQRVTLRCSPRSGDLSVYWYQQSLDQGLQFLIQYYNGEERAKGNILERFSAQQFPDLHSELNLSSLELGDSALYFCASTNRQSYGELFFGEGSRLTVL.

The table lists this clone with a count of one. The J gene is TRBJ1-1, the V gene TRBV7-9; D is possibly TRBD1 (5 bases). The length of the CDR3 is 13 residues. The germline CDR1 and CDR2 sequences are SEHNR and FQNEAQ (reference sequence). Trimming left V 7 bases short and J 5 bases short, with 14 bases between. The CDR3 region has the DNA TGTGCCAGCACAAACGGGGGGGGGACTGAAGCTTTCTTT. Translation gives CASTNGGGTEAFF.

This chain connects TRBV7-9 to TRBJ2-4; tentatively, D is TRBD2 (5 bases). Germline V gene lookup returns CDR1 SEHNR and CDR2 FQNEAQ (reference sequence). V lost 5 bases to trimming and J lost 6 bases, with 17 bases between them. There are 15 residues in the CDR3. For the CDR3, the DNA is TGTGCCAGCAGCCGATTGGTCTTTGGGAGAAACATTCAGTACTTC. Protein product: CASSRLVFGRNIQYF. Full variable domain (remainder filled in from reference TRBV7-9 and TRBJ2-4): DTGVSQNPRHKITKRGQNVTFRCDPISEHNRLYWYRQTLGQGPEFLTYFQNEAQLEKSRLLSDRFSAERPKGSFSTLEIQRTEQGDSAMYLCASSRLVFGRNIQYFGAGTRLSVL.

This clone appeared a single time. The rearrangement links TRBV5-1 to TRBJ2-1; 9 bases are a match to TRBD2. The junction had 9 bases not matched to a gene; V was cut back by 0 bases and J by 8 bases. The CDR3 runs 16 residues. Germline lookup yields CDR1 SGHRS and CDR2 YFSETQ. The CDR3 loop is CASSLVGSGSIDEQFF. The CDR3, as DNA: TGCGCCAGCAGCTTGGTGGGTAGCGGGAGTATCGATGAGCAGTTCTTC.

The chain has TRBV10-3 and TRBJ1-1, with D tentatively TRBD1 (6 bases). CDR3 length: 13 residues. Trimming cost V 3 bases and J 4 bases, with 9 bases left between them. The germline V gene encodes CDR1 ENHRY and CDR2 SYGVKD. The CDR3 here is CAISDGRGTEAFF. CDR3 nucleotide sequence: TGTGCCATCAGTGATGGCAGGGGCACTGAAGCTTTCTTT.

The gene calls are TRBV28 and TRBJ1-4; D gene uncertain. The V end lost 6 bases, the J end lost 0 bases, and 8 bases lay between the germline ends. The CDR3 is 14 residues long. Germline CDR1 MDHEN, CDR2 SYDVKM. CDR3 in DNA: TGTGCCAGCAGGTTCGCCCCAACTAATGAAAAACTGTTTTTT. Translated: CASRFAPTNEKLFF.

J is TRBJ2-2 and V is TRBV19; maybe TRBD1 (5 bases). Germline CDR1 LNHDA, CDR2 SQIVND (reference sequence). The V end lost 0 bases, the J end lost 5 bases, and 13 bases lay between the germline ends. There are 16 residues in the CDR3. DNA of the CDR3: TGTGCCAGTAGTATAGATCGGGTAGGGGCAACCGGGGAGCTGTTTTTT. Residues: CASSIDRVGATGELFF.

A note on this clone: Distinct nucleotide sequences in the sample also encode this CDR3. The J gene is TRBJ2-7, the V gene TRBV7-9, with D perhaps TRBD1 (6 bases). Trimming pared 5 bases from V and 2 bases from J, leaving 10 bases between. Germline CDR1 SEHNR, CDR2 FQNEAQ (reference sequence). This CDR3 spans 13 amino acids. The DNA for the CDR3 is TGTGCCAGCAGCCCGGGACAAACCTACGAGCAGTACTTC. Protein: CASSPGQTYEQYF.

The gene calls are TRBV6-1 and TRBJ2-7; 7 bases match TRBD1. J gave up 1 base and V 9 bases, and 6 bases lay outside the gene matches. Germline loops: CDR1 MNHNS, CDR2 SASEGT. The CDR3 has 13 amino acids. The CDR3, as DNA: TGTGCCAGGAGGGACAGCTTATCCTACGAGCAGTACTTC. Protein: CARRDSLSYEQYF.

The rearrangement uses TRBV28 and TRBJ2-2; TRBD1 is a possible D gene (6 bases). V was pared by 3 bases and J by 3 bases, with 8 bases between. The CDR3 consists of 14 residues. Germline V gene lookup returns CDR1 MDHEN and CDR2 SYDVKM. CDR3 sequence (DNA): TGTGCCAGCAGTTTTCAGGGGTACACCGGGGAGCTGTTTTTT. Amino acid sequence: CASSFQGYTGELFF.

The chain carries TRBV27 and TRBJ2-5; D may be TRBD1 or TRBD2 (5 bases each). V lost 2 bases and J lost 7, with 14 bases in between. Germline assignment: CDR1 MNHEY and CDR2 SMNVEV (reference sequence). This CDR3 region has 14 residues. The CDR3 coding sequence is TGTGCCAGCAGTTTAGGGTTTGGGGGATGGACCCAGTACTTC. As protein: CASSLGFGGWTQYF.

The chain has TRBV6-6 and TRBJ1-2; perhaps TRBD1 as D (5 bases). The CDR3 has 15 residues. V lost 2 bases to trimming and J lost 0 bases, with 10 bases between them. Germline CDR1 is MNHNY and CDR2 is SVGAGI (reference sequence). CDR3 sequence: CASSYLWGPNYGYTF. CDR3 coding DNA: TGTGCCAGCAGTTACCTGTGGGGACCTAACTATGGCTACACCTTC.

This chain uses TRBV5-1 with TRBJ2-7, with D hard to call. Looked up from germline, CDR1 is SGHRS and CDR2 is YFSETQ. The CDR3 covers 15 residues. Trimming took off 3 bases at V and 4 bases at J, with 17 bases between the two ends. CDR3 sequence: CASSSVADWGYEQYF. The CDR3 nucleotides are TGCGCCAGCAGCTCGGTGGCAGACTGGGGTTACGAGCAGTACTTC.